Included here is one TCR beta chain sequence, with context. Antigen: not known. Subsets obtained from CD4+ cells comprised CD45RA+ naive and CD45RA-negative memory cells. The data belong to a study of shared clonotypes between healthy human individuals. There are 15 residues in the CDR3. Trimming removed 1 base from V and 4 bases from J; junction bases left unmatched: 1. The germline V gene has CDR1 SGDLS and CDR2 YYNGEE. In the source study's methods: Owing to the provision of junction-only sequences devoid of quality scores by immunoSEQ, filtering differed. Clones were sequenced by immunoSEQ multiplex PCR, and TCRdb holds only the in-frame ones, with some missing. That table furnishes V, J and clone size, whereas the DNA furnished D and trimming. Among 1.6 million or so clones listed, about 98.5% were seen once. Study results and caveats: Rarefaction revealed incomplete sorted-subset sequencing despite large depth. As a rule, naive subsets had a larger estimated richness than memory subsets.

The V and J genes are TRBV9 and TRBJ2-1; TRBD2 matches 11 bases. The clonotype comes from a man aged 25-45 years in good health. Sequences were obtained from naive CD4+ T cells sorted from blood. Regarding subset: CD45RA+ positively selected. This chain's CDR3 is CASSVTSGGYNEQFF. The CDR3 region has the DNA TGTGCCAGCAGCGTAACTAGCGGGGGATACAATGAGCAGTTCTTC.